This T cell receptor beta chain was identified during a study of brain T cells in children with intractable seizures. Study-level results: Pre- and post-surgery blood differed in depth, so pre-surgery absences may be undersampling. Patients' HCMV serostatus was unknown; virus specificity rests on CDR3 similarity alone.

Only cases whose brain tissue showed the highest T cell transcript signatures were sequenced. Sequencing was performed with immunoSEQ multiplex PCR; in TCRdb, only in-frame clones are kept and a portion is missing. The table lists tens of thousands of clones, roughly 91% of them singletons, with approximately 1.5% in the top ten. In the case of this clone: Its antigen is still unknown.

The CDR3 has 18 amino acids. The ends were cut back, 1 base at V and 0 bases at J, with 16 bases in the middle. From germline, CDR1 is KGHSH and CDR2 LQKENI. The clonotype was recovered from a boy in the first two years of life with tuberous sclerosis and intractable seizures. Sequenced material: peripheral blood, taken at surgery. J is TRBJ1-3 and V is TRBV18; possibly TRBD1 for D (5 bases). CDR3 sequence: CASSPLIWRDDSGNTIYF. The CDR3 region has the DNA TGTGCCAGCTCACCACTTATATGGAGGGACGACTCTGGAAACACCATATATTTT.